Included here is one T cell receptor beta chain sequence, with context. The antigen is undetermined. The sample is drawn from a study of blood T cells in healthy people across ages. Overall study context: Using template switching, researchers captured about one barcoded beta molecule for each two T cells. Study results and limitations: PBMCs went unsorted, and a conclusive naive versus antigen-experienced comparison was therefore prevented. More naive CD4+ cells and higher diversity marked long-lived donors relative to aged donors. In the absence of known donor CMV status, changes in expanded clonotypes were possibly confounded.

Alongside a J-beta primer mix, a sample-barcoded 5' primer served in a second PCR lasting about 7 to 12 cycles. TCRdb passed the 5' RACE reads through MiXCR, listing each CDR3 protein once. The sample has some 1.5 million distinct CDR3 sequences, 28% seen once. From germline, CDR1 is DFQATT and CDR2 SNEGSKA (reference sequence). This CDR3 region has 14 residues. Trimming took 6 bases from V and 4 from J; bases not matched to a gene: 6. V and J are TRBV20-1 and TRBJ2-1; 10 positions agree with TRBD2. The source of this sequence is a woman aged 25-40 years in good health. Material: blood. CDR3 sequence reads: CSAVLAGYYNEQFF. CDR3 bases: TGCAGTGCCGTACTAGCGGGGTATTACAATGAGCAGTTCTTC.